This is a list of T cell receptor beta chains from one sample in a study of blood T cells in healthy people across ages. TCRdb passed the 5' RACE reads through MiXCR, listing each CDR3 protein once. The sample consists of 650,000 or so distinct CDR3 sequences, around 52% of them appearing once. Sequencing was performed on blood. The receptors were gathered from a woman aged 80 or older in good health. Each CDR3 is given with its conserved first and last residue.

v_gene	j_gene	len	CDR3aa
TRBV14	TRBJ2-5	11	CASSQDETQYF
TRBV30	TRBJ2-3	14	CAWSTLHIADTQYF
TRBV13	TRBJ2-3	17	CASSYSYRGASTDTQYF
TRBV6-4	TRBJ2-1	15	CASSGVAGVGNEQFF
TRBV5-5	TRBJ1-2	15	CASSPVDRGAYGYTF
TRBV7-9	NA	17	CASSALQPTSSYNEQYF
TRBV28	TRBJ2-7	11	CASRGSYEQYF
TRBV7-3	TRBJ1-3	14	CASSLRRSGNTIYF
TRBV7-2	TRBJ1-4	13	CASSRRVPGKLFF
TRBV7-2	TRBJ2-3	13	CASSLRRPDTQYF
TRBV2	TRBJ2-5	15	CASSEDRGRYNEQYF
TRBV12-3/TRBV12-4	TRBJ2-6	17	CASSPGTSGSGANVLTF
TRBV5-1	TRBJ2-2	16	CASSLQGRGNTGELFF
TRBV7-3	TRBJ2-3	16	CASSPTYTTSTDTQYF
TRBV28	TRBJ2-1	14	CASSLGLVYNEQFF
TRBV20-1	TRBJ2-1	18	CSARDSLEGGSFHNEQFF
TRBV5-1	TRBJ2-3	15	CASRDRGPSTDTQYF
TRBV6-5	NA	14	CASSYTGQGDEQYF
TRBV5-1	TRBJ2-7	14	CASSLTGGSYGQYF
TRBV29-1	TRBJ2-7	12	CSVEGGVDEQYF
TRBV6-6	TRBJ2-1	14	CATGDRGFYNEQFF
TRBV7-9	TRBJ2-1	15	CASDIGAPSNSVQFF
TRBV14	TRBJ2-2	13	CASSLGRTGELFF